The present entry profiles one T cell receptor (beta chain) with its context. The source of the sample is a study of cytomegalovirus exposure and HLA in healthy donors. The repertoire was sequenced with immunoSEQ multiplex PCR; TCRdb's copy has only in-frame clones and lacks some. The data show some 120,000 clones, around nine tenths seen once. Sequencing was carried out using PBMCs. The receptor comes from a man aged 25-45 years in good health and CMV-seronegative.

The CDR3 reads CASEQGDRRTEAFF. The CDR3 DNA sequence: TGTGCCAGCGAACAGGGGGATCGAAGGACTGAAGCTTTCTTT. The chain carries TRBV2 and TRBJ1-1, with 8 bases matching TRBD1. The V gene end was trimmed by 8 bases and the J gene end by 5 bases; junction bases not matched to a gene: 10. Germline values: CDR1 SNHLY, CDR2 FYNNEI. The CDR3 is 14 residues long.